The subject of this entry is one T cell receptor beta chain. The table came from immunoSEQ multiplex PCR; TCRdb's copy has only in-frame clones and leaves some out. Of some 380,000 clones in the sample, around 87% were seen once. This sample is part of a study of blood T cell repertoires in COVID-19. Whole-study context: The United States, Italy and Spain supplied acute and convalescent COVID-19 samples. In each case, the material was cDNA or gDNA derived from T cells, B-cell-depleted T cells, or PBMCs.

CDR1 and CDR2 from the germline V gene are SGHRS and YFSETQ. The CDR3 has 15 residues. The germline V and J ends were trimmed by 2 bases and 3 bases, with 12 bases remaining between them. This TCR came from a man in his thirties or forties who had recovered from COVID-19. The V and J genes are TRBV5-1 and TRBJ2-1; D gene uncertain. Specimen: PBMCs or T cells enriched from blood (not recorded which). The CDR3 loop is CASSLARLGYNEQFF. Written as DNA, the CDR3 is TGCGCCAGCAGCTTAGCCAGGCTTGGCTACAATGAGCAGTTCTTC.